This TCR beta chain stems from a study of blood T cell repertoires in COVID-19. Across the whole study: T cells, B-cell-depleted T cells, or PBMCs provided the cDNA or gDNA that served as material.

As handled by the study authors: Estimated nucleated cell counts came from reference gene primer amplification. TCRdb's copy holds only in-frame clones and misses some; the assay was immunoSEQ multiplex PCR. D and trimming were read from the DNA, whereas the V and J calls and clone size are those reported in that table. The table includes approximately 130,000 clones, 75% to 90% detected once. Cohorts were based on clinical histories the participants reported. Donors of Cohort 3 who recovered were those that had two negative PCRs, clearance, or symptom resolution. The J segment lost 5 bases and the V segment lost 10 bases, leaving 5 bases of the junction unmatched. CDR1 and CDR2 (germline): ENHRY, SYGVKD. The CDR3 length is 13 residues.

The sequenced sample consisted of PBMCs or T cells enriched from blood (not recorded which). This rearrangement joins TRBV10-3 to TRBJ1-5; 10 bases match TRBD1. This TCR derives from a man aged 25 to 40 who had recovered from COVID-19. CDR3: CATKGTGDQPQHF. In DNA, the CDR3 is TGTGCCACCAAGGGGACAGGGGATCAGCCCCAGCATTTT.